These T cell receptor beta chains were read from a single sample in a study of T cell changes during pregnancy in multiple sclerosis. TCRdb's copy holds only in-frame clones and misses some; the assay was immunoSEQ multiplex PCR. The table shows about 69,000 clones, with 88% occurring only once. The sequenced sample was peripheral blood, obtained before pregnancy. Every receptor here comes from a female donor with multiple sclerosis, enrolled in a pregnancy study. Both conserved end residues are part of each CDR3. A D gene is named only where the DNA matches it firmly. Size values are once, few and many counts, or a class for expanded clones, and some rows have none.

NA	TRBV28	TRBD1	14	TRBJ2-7	CASSFTTGAYEQYF	TGTGCCAGCAGTTTTACGACAGGGGCCTACGAGCAGTACTTC
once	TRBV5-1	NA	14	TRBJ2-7	CASSLDPSSYEQYF	TGCGCCAGCAGCTTGGACCCCAGCTCCTACGAGCAGTACTTC
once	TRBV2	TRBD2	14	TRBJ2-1	CASSDLGLANEQFF	TGTGCCAGCAGTGACTTAGGACTAGCCAATGAGCAGTTCTTC
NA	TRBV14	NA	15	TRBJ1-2	CASSQVAGNYYGYTF	TGTGCCAGCAGCCAAGTGGCAGGAAACTACTATGGCTACACCTTC
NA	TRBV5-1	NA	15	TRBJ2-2	CASSLGGDFTGELFF	TGCGCCAGCAGCTTGGGCGGAGACTTCACCGGGGAGCTGTTTTTT
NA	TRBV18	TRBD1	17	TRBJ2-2	CASSSLPGQGMDGELFF	TGTGCCAGCTCATCTTTACCGGGACAGGGAATGGACGGGGAGCTGTTTTTT
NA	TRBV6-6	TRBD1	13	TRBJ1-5	CATGTDRNQPQHF	TGTGCCACCGGGACAGACCGCAATCAGCCCCAGCATTTT
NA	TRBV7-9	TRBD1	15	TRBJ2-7	CASSLIQGASYEQYF	TGTGCCAGCAGCCTGATACAGGGGGCGTCCTACGAGCAGTACTTC
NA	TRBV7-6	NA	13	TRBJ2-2	CASSFGSSGELFF	TGTGCCAGCAGCTTTGGGAGTTCCGGGGAGCTGTTTTTT
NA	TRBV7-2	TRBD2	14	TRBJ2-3	CASSPRTSWDTQYF	TGTGCCAGCAGCCCCCGGACTAGCTGGGATACGCAGTATTTT
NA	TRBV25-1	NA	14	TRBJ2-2	CASSEYGHTGELFF	TGTGCCAGCAGTGAATATGGGCACACCGGGGAGCTGTTTTTT
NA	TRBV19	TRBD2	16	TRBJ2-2	CASSMGPGGGSGELFF	TGTGCCAGTAGTATGGGGCCTGGCGGGGGGTCCGGGGAGCTGTTTTTT
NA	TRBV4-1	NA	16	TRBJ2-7	CASSQDAMGEAYEQYF	TGCGCCAGCAGCCAAGATGCGATGGGGGAGGCCTACGAGCAGTACTTC
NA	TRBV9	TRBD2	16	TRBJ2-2	CASSVASGGGTGELFF	TGTGCCAGCAGCGTAGCTTCGGGGGGAGGCACCGGGGAGCTGTTTTTT
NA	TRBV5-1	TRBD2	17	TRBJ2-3	CASSPTTSGTYTDTQYF	TGCGCCAGCAGCCCCACGACTAGCGGGACTTACACAGATACGCAGTATTTT
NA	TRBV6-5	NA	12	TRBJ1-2	CASSYGNHGYTF	TGTGCCAGCAGTTACGGCAATCATGGCTACACCTTC
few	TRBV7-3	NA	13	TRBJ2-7	CASSPPGSYEQYF	TGTGCCAGCAGCCCTCCCGGGAGCTACGAGCAGTACTTC
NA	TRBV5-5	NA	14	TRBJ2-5	CASSLGLHEETQYF	TGTGCCAGCAGCTTGGGATTACACGAAGAGACCCAGTACTTC
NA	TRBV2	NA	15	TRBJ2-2	CASNKMGQNTGELFF	TGTGCCAGCAATAAAATGGGACAGAACACCGGGGAGCTGTTTTTT
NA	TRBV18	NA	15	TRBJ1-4	CASSPPLGQPEKLFF	TGTGCCAGCTCACCCCCTCTCGGACAGCCTGAAAAACTGTTTTTT
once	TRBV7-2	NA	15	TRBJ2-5	CASSLFGRDQETQYF	TGTGCCAGCAGCTTATTTGGCAGGGACCAAGAGACCCAGTACTTC
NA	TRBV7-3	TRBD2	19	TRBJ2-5	CASSSRGLAGGIAGETQYF	TGTGCCAGCAGCTCCCGCGGACTAGCGGGGGGTATAGCGGGGGAGACCCAGTACTTC
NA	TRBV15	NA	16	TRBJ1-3	CATSKDSPSSGNTIYF	TGTGCCACCAGCAAGGACAGCCCGAGCTCTGGAAACACCATATATTTT
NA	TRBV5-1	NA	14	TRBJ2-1	CASTLTSDDNEQFF	TGCGCCAGCACCCTGACGAGCGATGACAATGAGCAGTTCTTC
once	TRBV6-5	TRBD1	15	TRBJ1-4	CASSYDTGGSEKLFF	TGTGCCAGCAGTTACGATACAGGGGGCTCTGAAAAACTGTTTTTT
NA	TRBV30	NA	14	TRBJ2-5	CARTDRTAEKTQYF	TGTGCCCGGACCGATAGGACAGCCGAGAAGACCCAGTACTTC
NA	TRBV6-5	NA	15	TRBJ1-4	CASSLTGMGNEKLFF	TGTGCCAGCAGTTTAACAGGGATGGGAAATGAAAAACTGTTTTTT
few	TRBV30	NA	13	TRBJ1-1	CAWRDSLNTEAFF	TGTGCCTGGAGGGACAGTTTGAACACTGAAGCTTTCTTT
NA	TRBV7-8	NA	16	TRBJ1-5	CASSLSRTARNQPQHF	TGTGCCAGCAGTCTATCCCGGACAGCCAGAAATCAGCCCCAGCATTTT
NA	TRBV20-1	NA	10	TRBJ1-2	CSATDGGETF	TGCAGTGCTACGGACGGGGGTGAAACCTTC
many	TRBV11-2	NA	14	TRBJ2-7	CASSSTLESYEQYF	TGTGCCAGCAGCTCGACCCTAGAGTCCTACGAGCAGTACTTC
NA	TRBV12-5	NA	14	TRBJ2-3	CASGLGASMGTQYF	TGTGCTAGTGGTTTGGGGGCTTCGATGGGTACGCAGTATTTT
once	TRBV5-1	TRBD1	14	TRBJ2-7	CASSFGQGGNEQYF	TGCGCCAGCAGCTTCGGACAGGGGGGGAACGAGCAGTACTTC
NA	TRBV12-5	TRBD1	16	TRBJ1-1	CASGFGTGGRNTEAFF	TGTGCTAGTGGTTTCGGGACAGGGGGGAGGAACACTGAAGCTTTCTTT
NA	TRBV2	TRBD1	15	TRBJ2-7	CASSEGGQGAKEQYF	TGTGCCAGCAGTGAGGGGGGACAGGGGGCAAAAGAGCAGTACTTC
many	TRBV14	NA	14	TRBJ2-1	CASSQATVYNEQFF	TGTGCCAGCAGCCAGGCCACAGTATACAATGAGCAGTTCTTC
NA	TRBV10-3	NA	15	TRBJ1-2	CAISESRAPNYGYTF	TGTGCCATCAGTGAGTCGAGGGCGCCTAACTATGGCTACACCTTC
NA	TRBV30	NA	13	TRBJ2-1	CAWTGRNYNEQFF	TGTGCCTGGACAGGCAGAAACTACAATGAGCAGTTCTTC
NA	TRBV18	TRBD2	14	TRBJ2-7	CASSPGTSSYEQYF	TGTGCCAGCTCACCCGGGACTAGCTCCTACGAGCAGTACTTC
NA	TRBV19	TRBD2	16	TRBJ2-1	CASSVSSGPVKNEQFF	TGTGCCAGTAGTGTTTCTAGCGGCCCAGTTAAAAATGAGCAGTTCTTC
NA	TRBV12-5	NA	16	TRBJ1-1	CASGLAPVTGGTEAFF	TGTGCTAGTGGTTTGGCCCCAGTGACCGGCGGGACTGAAGCTTTCTTT
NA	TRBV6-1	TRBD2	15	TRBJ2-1	CASRLLAGAVNEQFF	TGTGCCAGCAGGCTGCTAGCGGGAGCCGTTAATGAGCAGTTCTTC
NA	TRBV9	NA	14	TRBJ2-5	CASSVTGYQETQYF	TGTGCCAGCAGCGTGACGGGATACCAAGAGACCCAGTACTTC
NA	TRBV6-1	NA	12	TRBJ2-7	CASSESRSQQYF	TGTGCCAGCAGTGAAAGCCGCTCCCAGCAGTACTTC
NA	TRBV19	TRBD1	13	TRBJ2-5	CASTGTGGETQYF	TGTGCCAGTACCGGGACAGGGGGGGAGACCCAGTACTTC
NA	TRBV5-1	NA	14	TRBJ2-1	CASIGGGPYNEQFF	TGCGCCAGCATCGGCGGCGGGCCCTACAATGAGCAGTTCTTC
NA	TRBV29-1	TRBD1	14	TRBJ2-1	CSAPRTGLNNEQFF	TGCAGCGCCCCTCGGACAGGTTTGAACAATGAGCAGTTCTTC
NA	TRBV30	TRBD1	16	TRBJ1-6	CAWKVWDRGSNSPLHF	TGTGCCTGGAAAGTCTGGGACAGGGGATCTAATTCACCCCTCCACTTT
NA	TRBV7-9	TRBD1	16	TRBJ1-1	CASSLTGDGHHTEAFF	TGTGCCAGCAGCCTGACAGGGGACGGGCACCACACTGAAGCTTTCTTT
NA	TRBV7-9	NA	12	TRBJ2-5	CASSFLQETQYF	TGTGCCAGCAGCTTTCTTCAAGAGACCCAGTACTTC